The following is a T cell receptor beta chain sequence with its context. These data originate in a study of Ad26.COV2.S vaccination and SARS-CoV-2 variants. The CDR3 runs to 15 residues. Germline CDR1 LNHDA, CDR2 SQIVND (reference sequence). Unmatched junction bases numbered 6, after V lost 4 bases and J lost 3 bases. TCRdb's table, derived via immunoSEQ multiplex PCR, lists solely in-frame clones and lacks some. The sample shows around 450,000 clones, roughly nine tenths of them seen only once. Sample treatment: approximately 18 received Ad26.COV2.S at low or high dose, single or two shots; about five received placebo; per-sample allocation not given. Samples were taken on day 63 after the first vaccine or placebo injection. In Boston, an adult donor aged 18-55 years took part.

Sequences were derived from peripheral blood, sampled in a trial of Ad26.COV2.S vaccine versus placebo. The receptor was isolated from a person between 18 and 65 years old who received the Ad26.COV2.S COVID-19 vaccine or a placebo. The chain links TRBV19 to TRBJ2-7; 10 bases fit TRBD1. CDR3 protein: CASSRGQGRLYEQYF. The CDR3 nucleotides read TGTGCCAGTAGTAGGGGACAGGGGCGCCTCTACGAGCAGTACTTC.